This TCR beta chain appears in the sequencing data of a study of blood T cell repertoires in COVID-19. Overall study: Samples of COVID-19 (acute and convalescent) were obtained from the United States, Italy and Spain. Sample material is recorded as cDNA or gDNA derived from T cells, B-cell-depleted T cells, or PBMCs.

Trimming cost V 6 bases and J 2 bases; bases outside gene matches: 8. The CDR3 sequence is 15 residues long. Germline loops: CDR1 SGHTA, CDR2 FQGNSA. Per the authors' pipeline: The assay estimated nucleated cells by amplifying reference gene primers. The assay was immunoSEQ multiplex PCR, and TCRdb's table has in-frame clones only and misses some. V and J calls and clone size follow that table, whereas D and trimming were derived from the DNA. The sample lists 300,000 to 500,000 clones; more than 75% were seen once. Across under 25 US areas, participants ranged in age from about 18 to 90 years. The sample was PBMCs or T cells enriched from blood (not recorded which). The clonotype originates from a woman in her twenties or thirties with acute COVID-19. The chain has TRBV7-2 and TRBJ2-3; 7 bases fit TRBD1. The CDR3 coding sequence is TGTGCCAGCAGGCCTAACAGGGGTCCCACAGATACGCAGTATTTT. Translation gives CASRPNRGPTDTQYF.